This T cell receptor beta chain comes out of a study of T cell repertoires in cytomegalovirus infection. On the study more broadly: Both a matching HLA type and CMV infection were indicated by public TCR beta signatures. Study-wide results and caveats: Predominance within the ex vivo response was attributable to HLA-C-restricted CMV-specific TCR beta clonotypes. Based on cumulative public TCR beta family frequency, carriers of CMV plus the relevant HLA were identified.

The sample holds one count of this clonotype. Its specificity is not known. CDR1 is SEHNR and CDR2 is FQNEAQ in the germline V gene (reference sequence). The J segment lost 3 bases and the V segment lost 11 bases, leaving 11 bases of the junction unmatched. The CDR3 runs 16 residues. Each CDR3 protein is one row after TCRdb ran MiXCR on the reads. Of under 200,000 distinct CDR3 sequences listed, 17% were seen once; the top ten hold roughly 20%. The chain couples TRBV7-9 to TRBJ2-2, with 11 bases matching TRBD2. Material for sequencing was CD8+ T cells from PBMCs. The receptor was isolated from a human donor in good health (CMV status not recorded). Some clones in this sample may be carry-over from other donors' samples. Here the CDR3 reads CACRLAGISDTGELFF. In DNA, the CDR3 is TGTGCCTGCCGACTAGCGGGAATTTCGGACACCGGGGAGCTGTTTTTT.